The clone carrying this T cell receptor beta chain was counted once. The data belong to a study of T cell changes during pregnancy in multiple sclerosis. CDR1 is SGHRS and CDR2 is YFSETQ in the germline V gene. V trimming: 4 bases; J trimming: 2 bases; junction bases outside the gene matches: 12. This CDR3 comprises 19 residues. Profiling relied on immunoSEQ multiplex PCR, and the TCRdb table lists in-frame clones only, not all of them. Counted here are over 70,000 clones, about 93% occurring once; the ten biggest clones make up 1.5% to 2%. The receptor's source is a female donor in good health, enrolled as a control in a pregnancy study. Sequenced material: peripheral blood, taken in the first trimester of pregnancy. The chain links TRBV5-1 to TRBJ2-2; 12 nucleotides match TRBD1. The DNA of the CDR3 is TGCGCCAGCAGCATAACGGGACAGGGGGCTCTAGGAAACACCGGGGAGCTGTTTTTT. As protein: CASSITGQGALGNTGELFF.